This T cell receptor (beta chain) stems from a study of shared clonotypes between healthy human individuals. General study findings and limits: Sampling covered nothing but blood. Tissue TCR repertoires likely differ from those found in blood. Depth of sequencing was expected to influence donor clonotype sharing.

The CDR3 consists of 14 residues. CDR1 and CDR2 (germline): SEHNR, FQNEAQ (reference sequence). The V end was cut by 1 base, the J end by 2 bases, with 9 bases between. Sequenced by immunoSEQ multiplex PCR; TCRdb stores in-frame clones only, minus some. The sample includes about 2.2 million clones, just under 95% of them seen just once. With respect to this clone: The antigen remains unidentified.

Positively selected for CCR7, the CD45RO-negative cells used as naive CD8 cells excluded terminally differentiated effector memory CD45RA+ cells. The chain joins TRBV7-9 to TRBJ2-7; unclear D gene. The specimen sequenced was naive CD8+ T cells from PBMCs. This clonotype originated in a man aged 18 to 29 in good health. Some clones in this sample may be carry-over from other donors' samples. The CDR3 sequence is CASSLVVETYEQYF. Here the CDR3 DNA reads TGTGCCAGCAGCTTAGTGGTAGAAACCTACGAGCAGTACTTC. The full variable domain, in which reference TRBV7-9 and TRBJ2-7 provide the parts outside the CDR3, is DTGVSQNPRHKITKRGQNVTFRCDPISEHNRLYWYRQTLGQGPEFLTYFQNEAQLEKSRLLSDRFSAERPKGSFSTLEIQRTEQGDSAMYLCASSLVVETYEQYFGPGTRLTVT.